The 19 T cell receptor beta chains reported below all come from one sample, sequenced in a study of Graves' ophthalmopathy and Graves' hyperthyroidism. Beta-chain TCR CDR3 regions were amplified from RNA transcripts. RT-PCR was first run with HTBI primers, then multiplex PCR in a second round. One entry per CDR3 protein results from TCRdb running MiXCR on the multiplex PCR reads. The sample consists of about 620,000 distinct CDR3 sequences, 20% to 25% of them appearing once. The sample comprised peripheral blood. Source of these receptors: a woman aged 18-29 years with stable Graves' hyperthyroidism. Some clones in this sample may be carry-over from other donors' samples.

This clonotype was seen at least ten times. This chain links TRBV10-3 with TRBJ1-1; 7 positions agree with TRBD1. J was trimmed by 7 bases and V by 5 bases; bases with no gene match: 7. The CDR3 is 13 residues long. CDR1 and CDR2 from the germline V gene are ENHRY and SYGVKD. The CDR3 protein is CAISRGTADEAFF. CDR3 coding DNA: TGTGCCATCAGTCGGGGGACAGCCGATGAAGCTTTCTTT.

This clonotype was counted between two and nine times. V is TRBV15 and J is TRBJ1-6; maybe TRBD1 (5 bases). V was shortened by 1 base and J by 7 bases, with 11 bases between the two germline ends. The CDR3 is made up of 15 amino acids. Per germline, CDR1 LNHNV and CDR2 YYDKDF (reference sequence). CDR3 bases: TGTGCCACCAGCAGAGTCAGGGCGGGCAATTCACCCCTCCACTTT. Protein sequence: CATSRVRAGNSPLHF.

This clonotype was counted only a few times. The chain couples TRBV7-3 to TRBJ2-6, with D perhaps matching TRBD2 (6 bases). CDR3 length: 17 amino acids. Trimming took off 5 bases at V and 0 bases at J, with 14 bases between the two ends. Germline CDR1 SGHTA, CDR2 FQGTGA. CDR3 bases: TGTGCCAGCAGCCCGGGACTTCCAGTCTCTGGGGCCAACGTCCTGACTTTC. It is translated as CASSPGLPVSGANVLTF.

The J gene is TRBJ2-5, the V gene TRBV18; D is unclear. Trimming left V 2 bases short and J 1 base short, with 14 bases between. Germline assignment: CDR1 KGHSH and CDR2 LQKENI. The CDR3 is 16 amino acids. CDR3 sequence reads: CASSPKGRLTQETQYF. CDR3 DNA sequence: TGTGCCAGCTCACCAAAGGGCAGGCTTACCCAAGAGACCCAGTACTTC.

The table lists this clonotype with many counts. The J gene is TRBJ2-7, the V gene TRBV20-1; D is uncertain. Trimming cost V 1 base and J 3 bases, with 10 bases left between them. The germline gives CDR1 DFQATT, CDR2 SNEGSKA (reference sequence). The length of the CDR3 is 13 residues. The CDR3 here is CSARGSTYYEQYF. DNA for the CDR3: TGCAGTGCTAGAGGGTCCACCTACTACGAGCAGTACTTC.

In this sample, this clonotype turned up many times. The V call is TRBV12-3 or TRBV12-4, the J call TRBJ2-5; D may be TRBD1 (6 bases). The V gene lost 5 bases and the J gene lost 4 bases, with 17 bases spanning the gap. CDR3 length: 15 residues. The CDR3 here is CASSDTGTLGETQYF. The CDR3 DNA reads TGTGCCAGCAGTGACACAGGGACACTGGGAGAGACCCAGTACTTC.

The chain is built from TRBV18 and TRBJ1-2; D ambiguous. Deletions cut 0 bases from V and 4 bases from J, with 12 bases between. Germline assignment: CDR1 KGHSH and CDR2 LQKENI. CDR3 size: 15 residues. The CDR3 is CASSPPAVRLYGYTF. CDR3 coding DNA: TGTGCCAGCTCACCACCAGCTGTCCGACTCTATGGCTACACCTTC.

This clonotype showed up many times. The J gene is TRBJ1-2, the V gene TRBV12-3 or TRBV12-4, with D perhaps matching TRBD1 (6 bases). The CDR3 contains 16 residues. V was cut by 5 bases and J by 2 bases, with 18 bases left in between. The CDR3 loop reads CASSPDRRSFNYGYTF. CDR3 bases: TGTGCCAGCAGTCCCGACAGGCGGTCTTTCAACTATGGCTACACCTTC.

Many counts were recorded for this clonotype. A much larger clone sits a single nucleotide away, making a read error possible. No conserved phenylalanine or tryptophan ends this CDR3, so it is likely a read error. DNA for the CDR3: TGTGCCAGCAGGACGACAGGGTGGAACACTGAAGCTTTCTGT. Its protein is CASRTTGWNTEAFC. The chain joins TRBV6-1 to TRBJ1-1, with 7 nucleotides matching TRBD1. Unmatched junction bases numbered 5, after V lost 6 bases and J lost 1 base. Germline values: CDR1 MNHNS, CDR2 SASEGT. The CDR3 totals 14 residues.

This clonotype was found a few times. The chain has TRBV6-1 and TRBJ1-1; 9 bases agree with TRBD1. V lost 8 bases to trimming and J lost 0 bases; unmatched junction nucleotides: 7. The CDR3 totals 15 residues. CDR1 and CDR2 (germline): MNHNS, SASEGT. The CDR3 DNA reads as TGTGCCAGCGAGACCGGGACAGGGATGAACACTGAAGCTTTCTTT. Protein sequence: CASETGTGMNTEAFF.

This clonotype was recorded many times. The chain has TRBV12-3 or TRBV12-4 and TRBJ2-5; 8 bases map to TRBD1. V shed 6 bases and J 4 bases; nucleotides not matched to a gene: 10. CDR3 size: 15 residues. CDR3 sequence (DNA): TGTGCCAGCAGCTTCAGGGGGCGCGTTGGAGAGACCCAGTACTTC. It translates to CASSFRGRVGETQYF.

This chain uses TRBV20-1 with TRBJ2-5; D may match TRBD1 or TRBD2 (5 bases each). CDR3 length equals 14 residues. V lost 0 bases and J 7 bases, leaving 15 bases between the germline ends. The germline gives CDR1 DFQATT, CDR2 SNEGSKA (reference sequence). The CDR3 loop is CSARDPGLEGTQYF. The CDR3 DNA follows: TGCAGTGCTAGAGATCCAGGGCTCGAGGGGACCCAGTACTTC.

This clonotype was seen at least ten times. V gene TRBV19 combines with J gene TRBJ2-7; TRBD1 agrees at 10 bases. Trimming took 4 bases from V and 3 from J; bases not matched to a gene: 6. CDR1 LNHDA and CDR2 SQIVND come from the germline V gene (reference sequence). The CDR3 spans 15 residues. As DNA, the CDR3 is TGTGCCAGTAGTAGGGACAGGGGTCCTGACTACGAGCAGTACTTC. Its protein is CASSRDRGPDYEQYF.

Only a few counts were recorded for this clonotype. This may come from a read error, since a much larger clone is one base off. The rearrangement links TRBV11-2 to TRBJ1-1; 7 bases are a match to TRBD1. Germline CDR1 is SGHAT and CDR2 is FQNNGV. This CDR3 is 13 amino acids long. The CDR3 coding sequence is TGTGCCAGCAGCTTTTACAGGGGCACTGAAGCTTGCTTT. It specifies CASSFYRGTEACF.

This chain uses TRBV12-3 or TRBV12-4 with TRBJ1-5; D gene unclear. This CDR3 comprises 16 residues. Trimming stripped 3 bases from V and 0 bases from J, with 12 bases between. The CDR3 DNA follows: TGTGCCAGCAGTTTTGCGGTAAGCCATAGCAATCAGCCCCAGCATTTT. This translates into CASSFAVSHSNQPQHF.

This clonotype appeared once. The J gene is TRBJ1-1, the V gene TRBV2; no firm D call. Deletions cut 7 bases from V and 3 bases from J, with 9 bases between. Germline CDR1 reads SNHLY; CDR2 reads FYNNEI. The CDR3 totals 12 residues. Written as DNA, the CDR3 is TGTGCCAGCACGTTTGAGGACACTGAAGCTTTCTTT. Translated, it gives CASTFEDTEAFF.

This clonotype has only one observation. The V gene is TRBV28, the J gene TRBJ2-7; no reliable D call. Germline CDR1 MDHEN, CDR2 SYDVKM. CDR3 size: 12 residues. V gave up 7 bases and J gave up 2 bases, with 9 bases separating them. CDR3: CASIDAAYEQYF. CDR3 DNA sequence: TGTGCCAGCATCGATGCAGCCTACGAGCAGTACTTC.

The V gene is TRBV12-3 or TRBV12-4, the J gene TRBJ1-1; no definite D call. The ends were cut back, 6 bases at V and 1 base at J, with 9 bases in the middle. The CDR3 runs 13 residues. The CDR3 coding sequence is TGTGCCAGCAGGTCCCCCTGGAACACTGAAGCTTTCTTT. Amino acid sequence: CASRSPWNTEAFF.

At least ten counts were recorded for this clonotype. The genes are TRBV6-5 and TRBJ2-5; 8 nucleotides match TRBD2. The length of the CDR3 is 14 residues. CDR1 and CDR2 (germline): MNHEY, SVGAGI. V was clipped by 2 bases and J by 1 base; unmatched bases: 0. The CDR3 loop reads CASSYGTSQETQYF. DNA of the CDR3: TGTGCCAGCAGTTACGGGACTAGCCAAGAGACCCAGTACTTC.